Listed below are T cell receptor beta chains from one sample, sequenced in a study of CD8+CD57+ T cells in acquired aplastic anemia. TCRdb analysed the reads with MiXCR anew, one entry per CDR3 protein. The sample lists 100,000 to 150,000 distinct CDR3 sequences, 48% seen once, with about 2.5% in the top ten. The sequenced sample consisted of sorted CD4+, CD8+, or CD8+CD57+ T cells (not recorded which) from PBMCs. These receptors were taken from a human donor in good health, serving as a control. Each CDR3 is given with its conserved first and last residue. D genes are given only for firm matches. Rows may omit the clone size; those that give it use once, few, many or a size class.

size: .
V: TRBV4-3
J: TRBJ1-1
D: .
DNA: TGCGCCAGCAGCCCAACCCGGACAGCGAACACTGAAGCTTTCTTT
CDR3: CASSPTRTANTEAFF

size: .
V: TRBV24-1
J: TRBJ1-1
D: .
DNA: TGTGCCACCAGCGCGCGGGGGGGTTCTGAAGCTTTCTTT
CDR3: CATSARGGSEAFF

size: .
V: TRBV15
J: TRBJ2-5
D: .
DNA: TGTGCCACCAGCAGAGTAGAGGCCCAGTACTTC
CDR3: CATSRVEAQYF

size: many
V: TRBV9
J: TRBJ1-5
D: TRBD1
DNA: TGTACCAGCAGCGTATTACAGGGGTATAGCAATCAGCCCCAGCATTTT
CDR3: CTSSVLQGYSNQPQHF

size: many
V: TRBV7-3
J: TRBJ1-1
D: TRBD1
DNA: TGTGCCAGCAGCCTTACCGGGACAGGGAAGACTGAAGCTTTCTTT
CDR3: CASSLTGTGKTEAFF

size: .
V: TRBV20-1
J: TRBJ2-3
D: TRBD2
DNA: TGCAGTGCTAGCGAGGGCGGGGGGGGCACAGATACGCAGTATTTT
CDR3: CSASEGGGGTDTQYF

size: .
V: TRBV19
J: TRBJ2-7
D: .
DNA: TGTGCCAGTAGTATTGTTCTCGCCCACTACGAGCAGTACTTC
CDR3: CASSIVLAHYEQYF

size: many
V: TRBV12-3/TRBV12-4
J: TRBJ1-2
D: TRBD1
DNA: TGTGCCAGCAGTAAGACAGGGATTAGAAACTATGGCTACACCTTC
CDR3: CASSKTGIRNYGYTF

size: many
V: TRBV6-2/TRBV6-3
J: TRBJ2-1
D: TRBD2
DNA: TGTGCCACCAAACGGTCTAGCGGGGATGAGCAGTTCTTC
CDR3: CATKRSSGDEQFF

size: .
V: TRBV19
J: TRBJ1-5
D: TRBD1
DNA: TGTGCCAGTAGTTTTGGGGGACAGGGAAGCAATCAGCCCCAGCATTTT
CDR3: CASSFGGQGSNQPQHF

size: medium-sized
V: TRBV7-9
J: TRBJ1-2
D: .
DNA: TGTGCCAGCAGCTTAGAGCGTGGCTACACCTTC
CDR3: CASSLERGYTF

size: many
V: TRBV29-1
J: TRBJ1-2
D: .
DNA: TGCAGCGTTGAAGATTGGGGTTATTATGGCTACACCTTC
CDR3: CSVEDWGYYGYTF

size: many
V: TRBV20-1
J: TRBJ2-3
D: TRBD2
DNA: TGCAGTGCTAGAGACCCAGCGGGGGGGCAGGATACGCAGTATTTT
CDR3: CSARDPAGGQDTQYF

size: .
V: TRBV7-9
J: TRBJ1-2
D: .
DNA: TGTGCCAGCAGCTTAGCAGATAACTATGGCTACACCTTC
CDR3: CASSLADNYGYTF

size: many
V: TRBV19
J: TRBJ1-2
D: TRBD1
DNA: TGTGCCAGTAGTCCTCGGACAGGGAAGTCGGACTATGGCTACACCTTC
CDR3: CASSPRTGKSDYGYTF

size: few
V: TRBV5-1
J: TRBJ2-7
D: .
DNA: TGTGCCAGCAGCGTGGACAGTCGGGGGCCTGGATCCTACGAGCAGTACTTC
CDR3: CASSVDSRGPGSYEQYF

size: many
V: TRBV6-1
J: TRBJ2-1
D: TRBD1
DNA: TGTGCCAGCAAACCGGGACAGGGGGAGTGGCGTGAGCAGTTCTTC
CDR3: CASKPGQGEWREQFF

size: .
V: TRBV10-3
J: TRBJ2-6
D: TRBD1
DNA: TGTGCCATCAGCGCTGGGACAGGGGGCAGGGGCTCTGGGGCCAACGTCCTGACTTTC
CDR3: CAISAGTGGRGSGANVLTF

size: many
V: TRBV6-4
J: TRBJ2-3
D: .
DNA: TGTGCCAGCAGGGGGTTAAACACAGATACGCAGTATTTT
CDR3: CASRGLNTDTQYF

size: many
V: TRBV4-1
J: TRBJ1-6
D: .
DNA: TGCGCCAGCAGCCGAGATACAGTGTCCACTAATTCACCCCTCCACTTT
CDR3: CASSRDTVSTNSPLHF

size: .
V: TRBV11-2
J: TRBJ2-2
D: .
DNA: TGTGCCAGCAGGTTGCCCACCGGCGGGACAGCTAACACCGGGGAGCTGTTTTTT
CDR3: CASRLPTGGTANTGELFF

size: many
V: TRBV5-1
J: TRBJ2-2
D: .
DNA: TGCGCCAGCAGCTTGGCCACAGGAGTAAACACCGGGGAGCTGTTTTTT
CDR3: CASSLATGVNTGELFF